A selection of T cell receptor beta chains follows, all from one sample in a study of blood T cell repertoires in COVID-19. Clones were sequenced by immunoSEQ multiplex PCR, and TCRdb holds only the in-frame ones, with some missing. The sample has about 270,000 clones; approximately 90% are singletons. The specimen sequenced was PBMCs or T cells enriched from blood (not recorded which). The receptors here all came from a woman aged 30 to 39 with acute COVID-19. CDR3s include the opening cysteine and the closing phenylalanine or tryptophan. Fields, in order: clone size, V gene, D gene, J gene, CDR3 DNA, CDR3 protein. A D gene is named only where the DNA matches it firmly. For some rows the clone size is stated as once, few or many, or as a class when expanded; others skip it.

-	TRBV29-1	-	TRBJ1-1	TGCAGCGTTGAACCGGCAGGACACGCGAACACTGAAGCTTTCTTT	CSVEPAGHANTEAFF
-	TRBV25-1	-	TRBJ2-7	TGTGCCAGCAGTGTACGAGGACTCTACGAGCAGTACTTC	CASSVRGLYEQYF
-	TRBV11-2	-	TRBJ2-7	TGTGCCAGCAGCCATCTCCGGGACACGGGAGAGCAGTACTTC	CASSHLRDTGEQYF
once	TRBV3-1/TRBV3-2	-	TRBJ1-1	TGTGCCAGCAGCCTGGGACCGGGGGATGAAGCTTTCTTT	CASSLGPGDEAFF
-	TRBV4-1	TRBD1	TRBJ1-1	TGCGCCAGCAGCCCCGGGACAGGGTCTATGAACACTGAAGCTTTCTTT	CASSPGTGSMNTEAFF
-	TRBV6-2/TRBV6-3	TRBD2	TRBJ2-7	TGTGCCAGCAGTCTCACGGGACTAGCGGCCTACGAGCAGTACTTC	CASSLTGLAAYEQYF
-	TRBV28	TRBD2	TRBJ2-2	TGTGCCAGCAGTTACCTAGCGGGAGGGACGGGGGAGCTGTTTTTT	CASSYLAGGTGELFF
-	TRBV11-2	-	TRBJ2-1	TGTGCCAGCAGCTTAGGTGCTAGACCCCTATACAATGAGCAGTTCTTC	CASSLGARPLYNEQFF
-	TRBV3-1/TRBV3-2	TRBD2	TRBJ2-2	TGTGCCAGCAGCCATGGGACTAGCGGGACCGGGGAGCTGTTTTTT	CASSHGTSGTGELFF
-	TRBV2	TRBD1	TRBJ1-6	TGTGCCAGCAGGTCCCCGGGACAGGGCCGTAATTCACCCCTCCACTTT	CASRSPGQGRNSPLHF
-	TRBV4-1	-	TRBJ2-6	TGCGCCACCCAATCCGCCGGACAGACAACCTCCTCTGGGGCCAACGTCCTGACTTTC	CATQSAGQTTSSGANVLTF
-	TRBV30	-	TRBJ2-7	TGTGCCTGGAGGGCCCAGGGGGGTAGTGGGTACGAGCAGTACTTC	CAWRAQGGSGYEQYF
-	TRBV29-1	TRBD1	TRBJ2-2	TGCAGCGTTGAGGGACAGGGTGCAGCCGGGGAGCTGTTTTTT	CSVEGQGAAGELFF
-	TRBV3-1/TRBV3-2	-	TRBJ2-7	TGTGCCAGCAGCCCCGGAGGGATCAGCTCCTACGAGCAGTACTTC	CASSPGGISSYEQYF
-	TRBV5-1	-	TRBJ2-3	TGCGCCAGCAGCTTCCAAGGACAGTTGGCAGATACGCAGTATTTT	CASSFQGQLADTQYF
-	TRBV3-1/TRBV3-2	TRBD2	TRBJ2-4	TGTGCCACCCGGGGAGCGGGAGGTTTAAATGGGACCAAAAACATTCAGTACTTC	CATRGAGGLNGTKNIQYF
-	TRBV28	TRBD1	TRBJ1-3	TGTGCCAGCAGTTCCTCCGGGACAGCTCCTGGAAACACCATATATTTT	CASSSSGTAPGNTIYF
few	TRBV27	-	TRBJ1-1	TGTGCCAGCAGTTTATCCCGTTTGGCAATGAACACTGAAGCTTTCTTT	CASSLSRLAMNTEAFF
few	TRBV6-6	-	TRBJ2-7	TGTGCCAGCAGTCGAGCCAGCCCCTTTCGGACAGCTTCCTACGAGCAGTACTTC	CASSRASPFRTASYEQYF
-	TRBV19	TRBD1	TRBJ1-4	TGTGCCAGTAGTGCGGGACAGCCTAATGAAAAACTGTTTTTT	CASSAGQPNEKLFF
-	TRBV9	-	TRBJ2-6	TGTGCCAGCAGCGCCATTCAGCGGCAACGCTCTGGGGCCAACGTCCTGACTTTC	CASSAIQRQRSGANVLTF
-	TRBV7-2	TRBD1	TRBJ1-4	TGTGCCAGCAGCTTAGCGCTCCAGGGGGCTGGTGAAAAACTGTTTTTT	CASSLALQGAGEKLFF
-	TRBV5-4	-	TRBJ2-1	TGTGCCAGCAGCTTGGTGGTGGGGGCCAAGTACAATGAGCAGTTCTTC	CASSLVVGAKYNEQFF
-	TRBV28	-	TRBJ1-2	TGTGCCAGCAGTTTAGACAGTAAGTTGTCCCTAAATTATGGCTACACCTTC	CASSLDSKLSLNYGYTF
-	TRBV28	TRBD2	TRBJ2-5	TGTGCCAGCAGCTTCGGACTAGCGGGAGAAGAGGGCCAAGAGACCCAGTACTTC	CASSFGLAGEEGQETQYF
-	TRBV7-2	-	TRBJ2-3	TGTGCCAGCAGCTTGGCTAGTGCCACAGATACGCAGTATTTT	CASSLASATDTQYF
-	TRBV14	-	TRBJ1-4	TGTGCCAGCAGCCAAGATCGTGAAAAACTGTTTTTT	CASSQDREKLFF
few	TRBV19	-	TRBJ1-4	TGTGCCAGTAGTACTAACGGAGGAGAAAATGAAAAACTGTTTTTT	CASSTNGGENEKLFF
-	TRBV28	-	TRBJ2-7	TGTGCCGCCAGAGGGAGCTCCTACGAGCAGTACTTC	CAARGSSYEQYF
-	TRBV7-9	TRBD1	TRBJ1-4	TGTGCCAGCACACAACAGGGGAGCCCTAATGAAAAACTGTTTTTT	CASTQQGSPNEKLFF
-	TRBV28	TRBD1	TRBJ1-2	TGTGCCAGCAGTTTTTATCGACAGGGAGCCTATGGCTACACCTTC	CASSFYRQGAYGYTF
-	TRBV30	TRBD2	TRBJ2-7	TGTGCCTGGACTAGCGGGGGTTACGAGCAGTACTTC	CAWTSGGYEQYF
few	TRBV5-1	-	TRBJ2-5	TGCGCCAGCAGCTTGTGGGGAGAGACCCAAGAGACCCAGTACTTC	CASSLWGETQETQYF
-	TRBV19	TRBD2	TRBJ2-1	TGTGCCAGTAGTCCCCGGACTAGCGGGGGTAGCTCCTACAATGAGCAGTTCTTC	CASSPRTSGGSSYNEQFF
-	TRBV5-4	TRBD2	TRBJ2-1	TGTGCCAGCAGCTTGGTAGAGACTAGCGGCAATGAGCAGTTCTTC	CASSLVETSGNEQFF
-	TRBV10-2	TRBD2	TRBJ2-2	TGCGCCAGCAGGGGGACTAATTGGGGAGATACCGGGGAGCTGTTTTTT	CASRGTNWGDTGELFF
-	TRBV7-9	TRBD2	TRBJ2-1	TGTGCCAGCAGCTCGACTAGCGGGAGTGGTAATGAGCAGTTCTTC	CASSSTSGSGNEQFF
once	TRBV13	TRBD1	TRBJ1-5	TGTGCCAGCAGCTTAGGTTGGACAGGGGCACGGCCCCAGCATTTT	CASSLGWTGARPQHF
-	TRBV7-2	-	TRBJ1-4	TGTGCCAGCAGCCCCTACAGGGAGAGTAATGAAAAACTGTTTTTT	CASSPYRESNEKLFF
-	TRBV13	-	TRBJ2-3	TGTGCCAGCAGCCCCGGAAAGGAGAAGAATACGCAGTATTTT	CASSPGKEKNTQYF
-	TRBV14	TRBD1	TRBJ2-1	TGTGCCAGCAGCCCAGTTCCGGACAGGGGCTTACTTTACAATGAGCAGTTCTTC	CASSPVPDRGLLYNEQFF
-	TRBV30	TRBD1	TRBJ2-7	TGTGCCTGGAGCGCCGGGACAGGGTCCGAGCAGTACTTC	CAWSAGTGSEQYF
few	TRBV28	-	TRBJ1-5	TGTGCCAGCAGTTCAACAGGAGGGTATCAGCCCCAGCATTTT	CASSSTGGYQPQHF
-	TRBV2	-	TRBJ1-5	TGTGCCAGCAGTGAACAGGGAAATAGCAATCAGCCCCAGCATTTT	CASSEQGNSNQPQHF
-	TRBV29-1	TRBD1	TRBJ2-7	TGCAGCGTTCTGATTACAGGGGCAGGCGAGCAGTACTTC	CSVLITGAGEQYF
once	TRBV19	-	TRBJ2-7	TGTGCCAGTAGTGCAGGGGTTTACGAGCAGTACTTC	CASSAGVYEQYF
-	TRBV11-3	-	TRBJ2-1	TGTGCCAGCAGCTTAGGAAGACTCGTCCATGAGCAGTTCTTC	CASSLGRLVHEQFF
-	TRBV9	-	TRBJ2-3	TGTGCCAGCAGCGTGAGTGACAGGAGCACAGATACGCAGTATTTT	CASSVSDRSTDTQYF
once	TRBV7-9	-	TRBJ2-7	TGTGCCAGCAGCTCGGGAGCGGAATCCTACGAGCAGTACTTC	CASSSGAESYEQYF